The clone carrying this TCR beta chain was seen a handful of times. These data come from a study of blood T cells in healthy people across ages. A second PCR of roughly 7 to 11 cycles used a sample-barcoded 5' primer and a J-beta primer mix. From the 5' RACE reads, TCRdb called clonotypes with MiXCR, one entry per CDR3 protein. The sample contains around 1.5 million distinct CDR3 sequences, roughly 40% of which appear only once. The CDR3 totals 14 residues. V was clipped by 0 bases and J by 7 bases; unmatched bases: 0. Germline lookup yields CDR1 SEHNR and CDR2 FQNEAQ (reference sequence). This sequence originates from a young woman in good health. Sequences were obtained from blood. The chain couples TRBV7-9 to TRBJ2-1; 10 nucleotides match TRBD2. CDR3 nucleotides: TGTGCCAGCAGCTTAGCTAGCGGGGGGAATGAGCAGTTCTTC. It specifies CASSLASGGNEQFF.